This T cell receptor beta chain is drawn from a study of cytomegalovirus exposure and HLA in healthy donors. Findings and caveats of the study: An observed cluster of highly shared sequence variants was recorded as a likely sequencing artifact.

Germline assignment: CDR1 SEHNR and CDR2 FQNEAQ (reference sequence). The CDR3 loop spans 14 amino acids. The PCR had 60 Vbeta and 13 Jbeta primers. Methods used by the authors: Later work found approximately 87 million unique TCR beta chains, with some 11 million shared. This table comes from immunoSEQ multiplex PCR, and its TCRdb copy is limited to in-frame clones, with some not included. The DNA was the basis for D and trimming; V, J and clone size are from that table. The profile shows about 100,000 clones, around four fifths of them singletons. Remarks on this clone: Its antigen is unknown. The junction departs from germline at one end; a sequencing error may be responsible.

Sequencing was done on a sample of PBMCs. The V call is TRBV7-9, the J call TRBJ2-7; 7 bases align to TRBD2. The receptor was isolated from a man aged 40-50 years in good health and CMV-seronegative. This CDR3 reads CASSAGGGGREQCF. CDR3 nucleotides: TGTGCCAGCAGCGCTGGGGGGGGAGGTCGCGAGCAGTGCTTC.